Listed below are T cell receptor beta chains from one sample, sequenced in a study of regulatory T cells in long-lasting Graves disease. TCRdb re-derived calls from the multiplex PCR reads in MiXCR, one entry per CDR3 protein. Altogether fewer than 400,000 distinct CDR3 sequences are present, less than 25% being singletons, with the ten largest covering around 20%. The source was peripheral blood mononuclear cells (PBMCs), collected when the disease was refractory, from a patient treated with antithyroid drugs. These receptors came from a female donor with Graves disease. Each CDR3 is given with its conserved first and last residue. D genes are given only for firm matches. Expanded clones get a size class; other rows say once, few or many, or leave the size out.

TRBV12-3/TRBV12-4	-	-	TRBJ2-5	TGTGCCAGCAGCCTGGGGGGGGCAGAGGCCCAGTACTTC	CASSLGGAEAQYF
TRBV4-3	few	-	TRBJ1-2	TGCGCCAGCAGCCAAGATCTCGGGGTTAGTACCTATGGCTACACCTTC	CASSQDLGVSTYGYTF
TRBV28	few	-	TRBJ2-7	TGTGCCAGCAGTCCTTCCGGGTCCCCCGCCTACGAGCAGTACTTC	CASSPSGSPAYEQYF
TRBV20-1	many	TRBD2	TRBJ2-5	TGCAGTGCTATACATAGCGGGAGGAACCAAGAGACCCAGTACTTC	CSAIHSGRNQETQYF
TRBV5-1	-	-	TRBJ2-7	TGCGCCAGCAGCGGCTTCGGTTCCTACGAGCAGTACTTC	CASSGFGSYEQYF
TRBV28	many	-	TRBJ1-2	TGTGCCAGCAGAGACCCCCACTATGGCTACACCTTC	CASRDPHYGYTF
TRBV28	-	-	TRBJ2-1	TGTGCCAGCAGTTTGGGAGACAGGTATTACAATGAGCAGTTCTTC	CASSLGDRYYNEQFF
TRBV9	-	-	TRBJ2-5	TGTGCCAGCAGCGTAATAAGGGACGAGACCCAGTACTTC	CASSVIRDETQYF
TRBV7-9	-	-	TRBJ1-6	TGTGCCAGCAGCTTATCCCACGGCCTGGGGGATTCACCCCTCCACTTT	CASSLSHGLGDSPLHF
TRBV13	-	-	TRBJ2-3	TGTGCCAGCAGCTTCCTACAAGGGGACGGACGCACAGATACGCAGTATTTT	CASSFLQGDGRTDTQYF
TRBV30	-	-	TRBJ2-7	TGTGCCTGGAAGAAGAATCGGCAGTACTTC	CAWKKNRQYF
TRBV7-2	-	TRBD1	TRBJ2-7	TGTGCCAGCAGCACCCGACAGGGGGCGAATAACGAGCAGTACTTC	CASSTRQGANNEQYF
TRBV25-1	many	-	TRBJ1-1	TGTGCCAGCAGGAGGGAGGGGAGAGGCACTGAAGCTTTCTTT	CASRREGRGTEAFF
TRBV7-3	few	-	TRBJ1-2	TGTGCCAGCAGCACCTCGGGGTTGTATGGCTACACCTTC	CASSTSGLYGYTF
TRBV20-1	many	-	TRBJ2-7	TGCAGTGGGACTTCAACCTCCTACGAGCAGTACTTC	CSGTSTSYEQYF
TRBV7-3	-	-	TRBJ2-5	TGTGCCAGCAGCCCCCAGGGGGGGGCCGGAGAGACCCAGTACTTC	CASSPQGGAGETQYF
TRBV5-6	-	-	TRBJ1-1	TGTGCCAGCAGCTTTACAGGTGTGGATGCTTTCTTT	CASSFTGVDAFF
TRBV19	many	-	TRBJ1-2	TGTGCCAGTAGTTGGAGGGGCTACACCTTC	CASSWRGYTF
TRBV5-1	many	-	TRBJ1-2	TGCGCCAGCAGCCAGGACTCGGGGGGCTACACCTTC	CASSQDSGGYTF
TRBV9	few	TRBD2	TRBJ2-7	TGTGCCAGCAGCGCCGAAGAAGCGGGAGGGCCTTACGAGCAGTACTTC	CASSAEEAGGPYEQYF
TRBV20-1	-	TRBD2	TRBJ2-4	TGCAGTGCTAGAACAGCGGGAGAGAACATTCAGTACTTC	CSARTAGENIQYF
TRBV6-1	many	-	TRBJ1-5	TGTGCCAGCAGTGGATGGCCGATTAATCAGCCCCAGCATTTT	CASSGWPINQPQHF
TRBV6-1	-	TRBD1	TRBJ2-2	TGTGCCAGCAGACCGAGACAGGGCGGCACCGGGGAGCTGTTTTTT	CASRPRQGGTGELFF
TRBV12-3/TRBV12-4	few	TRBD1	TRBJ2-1	TGTGCCAGCAGGCTGACAGGGGATTATAGGGATGAGCAGTTCTTC	CASRLTGDYRDEQFF
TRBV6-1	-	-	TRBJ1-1	TGTGCCAGTAAGACCGGGGTGAACACTGAAGCTTTCTTT	CASKTGVNTEAFF
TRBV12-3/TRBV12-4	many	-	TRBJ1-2	TGTGCCAGCTGTCAACTTTCGACCGTCAGGGTTGTCGGCTACACCTTC	CASCQLSTVRVVGYTF
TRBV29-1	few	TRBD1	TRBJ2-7	TGCAGCGTTGAGGGACAGGGTAACTACGAGCAGTACTTC	CSVEGQGNYEQYF
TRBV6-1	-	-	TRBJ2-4	TGTGCCAGCAGGGATGGGACCAAAAACATTCAGTACTTC	CASRDGTKNIQYF
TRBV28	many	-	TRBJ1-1	TGTGCCAGCAGTTCTCACGAGAACACTGAAGCTTTCTTT	CASSSHENTEAFF
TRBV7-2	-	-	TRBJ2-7	TGTGCCAGCAGCTTAGGGGTAGCGACTCTTTACGAGCAGTACTTC	CASSLGVATLYEQYF
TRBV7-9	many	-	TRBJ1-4	TGTGCCAGCAGCCTCCTGGGGGACTTACTGTTTTTT	CASSLLGDLLFF
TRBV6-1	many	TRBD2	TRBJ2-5	TGTGCCAGCAGGCTAGCGGGAGAATGGGAGACCCAGTACTTC	CASRLAGEWETQYF
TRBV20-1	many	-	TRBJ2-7	TGCAGTGCTAGAGGGCTGGGGGGCTACGAGCAGTACTTC	CSARGLGGYEQYF
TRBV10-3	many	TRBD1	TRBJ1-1	TGCGCCATCACCGACAGGGATGGCGCTGAAGCTTTCTTT	CAITDRDGAEAFF